This TCR beta chain originates from a study of T cells in Graves' hyperthyroidism and ophthalmopathy. Amplification targeted TCR beta CDR3 regions from RNA transcripts. The HTBI primer set served for first-round RT-PCR of the TCR CDR3. TCRdb processed the multiplex PCR reads anew with MiXCR; each CDR3 protein has one entry. The sample records some 490,000 distinct CDR3 sequences, about 20% being singletons. This CDR3 comprises 14 residues. Germline V CDR1 and CDR2: DFQATT, SNEGSKA (reference sequence). V shed 3 bases, J shed 7 bases, and the junction held 8 bases outside the gene matches. The clonotype was recovered from a woman in her 70s with Graves' ophthalmopathy. Sequenced input: blood. The chain carries TRBV20-1 and TRBJ2-1, with 8 bases fitting TRBD2. The CDR3 loop is CSARGLREGNEQFF. DNA for the CDR3: TGCAGTGCTAGGGGGCTACGGGAGGGAAATGAGCAGTTCTTC.